This TCR beta chain was profiled in a study of blood T cell repertoires in COVID-19. Study-level information: Samples of COVID-19 (acute and convalescent) were obtained from the United States, Italy and Spain. Sources were T cells, B-cell-depleted T cells, or PBMCs; the material itself was cDNA or gDNA.

J lost 2 bases, V lost 5 bases, and 7 bases had no gene match. Germline lookup yields CDR1 SGHNT and CDR2 YENEEA. CDR3 length equals 15 residues. As processed by the authors: Using reference gene primer amplification, nucleated cell counts were estimated. Profiling relied on immunoSEQ multiplex PCR, and the TCRdb table lists in-frame clones only, not all of them. The DNA gave D and trimming, while V, J and clone size come from that table. The table includes some 330,000 clones, about four fifths detected once. The source of this sequence is a woman aged 45-60 years who had recovered from COVID-19. V usage is TRBV11-3 and J usage is TRBJ2-5, with 8 bases matching TRBD1. The sample taken for sequencing was PBMCs or T cells enriched from blood (not recorded which). The CDR3, as DNA: TGTGCCAGCAGCGAGGGGACAGGCTTACAAGAGACCCAGTACTTC. It codes for CASSEGTGLQETQYF.